The rows below give T cell receptor beta chains drawn from one sample of a study of regulatory T cells in long-lasting Graves disease. TCRdb reanalysed the multiplex PCR reads using MiXCR and keeps one entry per CDR3 protein. The table includes about 540,000 distinct CDR3 sequences, approximately 13% detected once. This same sample was also part of a study on T cells in Graves' hyperthyroidism and ophthalmopathy.

Sequencing was performed on peripheral blood mononuclear cells (PBMCs), taken at new diagnosis, from a patient treated with antithyroid drugs. These receptors were taken from a man aged 25-40 years with Graves disease. Both conserved end residues are part of each CDR3. The D gene is left open where the match is weak. A clone size is listed for some rows: how often the clone was seen (once, few, many), or a class if it is expanded.

v_gene,abundance,d_gene,j_gene,CDR3aa,CDR3nt
TRBV6-5,many,NA,TRBJ2-1,CASSSEGENEQFF,TGTGCCAGCAGTTCCGAGGGGGAGAATGAGCAGTTCTTC
TRBV5-1,many,NA,TRBJ2-3,CASSLSGDSTDTQYF,TGCGCCAGCAGCTTGTCTGGGGACAGCACAGATACGCAGTATTTT
TRBV5-1,few,TRBD2,TRBJ2-5,CASSLSRTSGDQETQYF,TGCGCCAGCAGCTTGTCAAGGACTAGCGGGGACCAAGAGACCCAGTACTTC
TRBV4-1,NA,NA,TRBJ1-1,CASSQLMGRAATEAFF,TGCGCCAGCAGCCAGCTTATGGGACGAGCGGCCACTGAAGCTTTCTTT
TRBV11-1,many,NA,TRBJ2-2,CASSLVRRGANTGELFF,TGTGCCAGCAGCTTAGTCAGGCGCGGCGCGAACACCGGGGAGCTGTTTTTT
TRBV12-3/TRBV12-4,many,NA,TRBJ1-2,CASKRGQDGYTF,TGTGCCAGCAAACGGGGGCAGGATGGCTACACCTTC
TRBV6-2/TRBV6-3,few,TRBD2,TRBJ2-7,CASSYSDGGREYEQYF,TGTGCCAGCAGTTACTCCGACGGCGGGAGGGAATACGAGCAGTACTTC
TRBV7-9,many,TRBD1,TRBJ2-5,CASGDRGQTETQYF,TGTGCCAGCGGCGACAGGGGGCAAACAGAGACCCAGTACTTC
TRBV5-6,NA,NA,TRBJ2-7,CASSPLIGTYEQYF,TGTGCCAGCAGCCCCCTAATAGGCACCTACGAGCAGTACTTC
TRBV29-1,many,TRBD1,TRBJ2-7,CSVEDRDRGREQYF,TGCAGCGTTGAAGATCGGGACAGGGGGCGCGAGCAGTACTTC
TRBV27,NA,TRBD2,TRBJ2-5,CASSSAGGLGETQYF,TGTGCCAGCAGTTCTGCGGGAGGGCTGGGGGAGACCCAGTACTTC
TRBV27,NA,NA,TRBJ2-7,CAGSFGNGDGYEQYF,TGTGCCGGCAGTTTCGGCAACGGAGACGGATACGAGCAGTACTTC
TRBV6-5,NA,TRBD1,TRBJ2-6,CASSLKPTGAGANVLTF,TGTGCCAGCAGTTTGAAACCTACAGGGGCTGGGGCCAACGTCCTGACTTTC
TRBV6-7,many,NA,TRBJ2-5,CAICERQETQYF,TGTGCCATCTGTGAGCGTCAAGAGACCCAGTACTTC
TRBV13,many,TRBD1,TRBJ1-2,CASSSRDRGIYGYTF,TGTGCCAGCAGCTCTCGCGACAGGGGTATCTATGGCTACACCTTC
TRBV27,many,NA,TRBJ2-5,CASSLPQGRGETQYF,TGTGCCAGCAGTTTGCCTCAGGGCAGGGGAGAGACCCAGTACTTC
TRBV11-2,many,NA,TRBJ2-7,CASSLDQLLYEQYF,TGTGCCAGCAGCTTAGATCAGCTCCTCTACGAGCAGTACTTC
TRBV11-2,many,NA,TRBJ2-3,CASSLVPSASTDTQYF,TGTGCCAGCAGCTTAGTTCCTAGCGCGAGCACAGATACGCAGTATTTT
TRBV20-1,many,NA,TRBJ2-7,CSARDRAGPRDEQYF,TGCAGTGCTAGAGATCGGGCAGGCCCGAGGGACGAGCAGTACTTC
TRBV7-2,many,TRBD1,TRBJ1-2,CASSLGQGGYTF,TGTGCCAGCAGCCTGGGACAGGGCGGCTACACCTTC
TRBV11-2,many,NA,TRBJ2-2,CASSFPGELFF,TGTGCCAGCAGCTTCCCCGGGGAGCTGTTTTTT
TRBV20-1,many,TRBD2,TRBJ2-5,CSAPPRLAGGHETQYF,TGCAGTGCACCGCCGCGACTAGCGGGAGGCCACGAGACCCAGTACTTC
TRBV19,many,NA,TRBJ1-5,CASSTGKNSNQPQHF,TGTGCCAGTAGTACAGGCAAAAATAGCAATCAGCCCCAGCATTTT
TRBV25-1,few,NA,TRBJ2-5,CASSATGIDQETQYF,TGTGCCAGCAGTGCAACAGGGATAGACCAAGAGACCCAGTACTTC
TRBV10-3,few,TRBD1,TRBJ2-1,CAISRGAGGGEQFF,TGTGCCATCAGTCGTGGCGCAGGGGGCGGTGAGCAGTTCTTC
TRBV6-2/TRBV6-3,many,NA,TRBJ2-5,CASSYRTHQETQYF,TGTGCCAGCAGTTACAGGACACACCAAGAGACCCAGTACTTC